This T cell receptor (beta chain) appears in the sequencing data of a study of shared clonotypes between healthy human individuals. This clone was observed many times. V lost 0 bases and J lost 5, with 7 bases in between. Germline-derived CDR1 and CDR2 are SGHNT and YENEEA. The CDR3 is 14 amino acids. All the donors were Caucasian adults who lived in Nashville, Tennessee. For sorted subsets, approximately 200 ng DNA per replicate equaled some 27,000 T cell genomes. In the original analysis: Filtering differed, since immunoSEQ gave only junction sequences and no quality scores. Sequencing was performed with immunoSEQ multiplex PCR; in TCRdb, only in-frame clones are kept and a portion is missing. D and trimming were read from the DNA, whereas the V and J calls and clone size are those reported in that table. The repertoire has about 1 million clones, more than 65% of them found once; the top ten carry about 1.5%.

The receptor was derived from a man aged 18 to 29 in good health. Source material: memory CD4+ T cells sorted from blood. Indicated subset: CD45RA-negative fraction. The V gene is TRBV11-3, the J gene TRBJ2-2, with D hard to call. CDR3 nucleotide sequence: TGTGCCAGCAGCTTAGATCAAGGTACCGGGGAGCTGTTTTTT. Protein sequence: CASSLDQGTGELFF. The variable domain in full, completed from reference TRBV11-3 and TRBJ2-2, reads EAGVVQSPRYKIIEKKQPVAFWCNPISGHNTLYWYLQNLGQGPELLIRYENEEAVDDSQLPKDRFSAERLKGVDSTLKIQPAELGDSAVYLCASSLDQGTGELFFGEGSRLTVL.